The 16 T cell receptor beta chains reported below all come from one sample, sequenced in a study of cytotoxic CD8 clonotypes in ibrutinib-treated CLL. Measured with immunoSEQ multiplex PCR; TCRdb has only the in-frame clones, and not every one. Counted here are 150,000 or so clones, around 80% occurring once; the ten biggest clones make up less than 9%. The sample here was PBMCs, taken after 36 months of ibrutinib treatment. All receptors come from a human donor with chronic lymphocytic leukemia.

Here the CDR3 reads CASSLGDRTTNEKLFF. In nucleotides, the CDR3 is TGCGCCAGCAGCTTGGGCGACAGAACAACTAATGAAAAACTGTTTTTT. The chain links TRBV5-1 to TRBJ1-4; D is possibly TRBD1 (5 bases). Per the germline V gene, CDR1 is SGHRS and CDR2 is YFSETQ. With 0 bases removed from V and 0 bases from J, the gap between germline ends came to 9 bases. CDR3 size: 16 residues.

This clone was counted a few times. CDR3 amino acids: CSAILGEKLFF. Written as DNA, the CDR3 is TGCAGTGCTATTCTCGGCGAAAAACTGTTTTTT. J is TRBJ1-4 and V is TRBV20-1, with D unresolved. The CDR3 covers 11 residues. Germline CDR1 reads DFQATT; CDR2 reads SNEGSKA (reference sequence). V was shortened by 4 bases and J by 8 bases, with 8 bases between the two germline ends.

DNA of the CDR3: TGTGCCAGCACCCGAATTCGGGGCAAGCGGGAAAAACTGTTTTTT. Protein product: CASTRIRGKREKLFF. The chain couples TRBV2 to TRBJ1-4, with D perhaps matching TRBD1 (5 bases). Trimming removed 7 bases at V and 8 bases at J, with 20 bases between. CDR3 length: 15 residues. In germline, CDR1 is SNHLY, CDR2 FYNNEI.

The chain combines TRBV2 with TRBJ2-3, with 10 bases matching TRBD2. In germline, CDR1 is SNHLY, CDR2 FYNNEI. The junction had 2 bases not matched to a gene; V was cut back by 4 bases and J by 1 base. The CDR3 totals 15 residues. This CDR3 is CASSVLAGGTDTQYF. CDR3 bases: TGTGCCAGCAGTGTTCTAGCGGGAGGCACAGATACGCAGTATTTT.

The V gene is TRBV18, the J gene TRBJ2-5; D might be TRBD1 (5 bases). The CDR3 sequence is 15 residues long. The germline V gene has CDR1 KGHSH and CDR2 LQKENI. V shed 2 bases and J shed 2 bases, with 12 bases lying between them. The CDR3 is CASSPRTGAQETQYF. As DNA, the CDR3 is TGTGCCAGCTCACCAAGAACAGGCGCACAAGAGACCCAGTACTTC.

The gene calls are TRBV15 and TRBJ1-1; D gene unclear. The V gene's germline CDR1 is LNHNV and CDR2 YYDKDF (reference sequence). Trimming shortened V by 7 bases and J by 4 bases, and 13 bases separated the two germline ends. This CDR3 is 13 amino acids long. This CDR3 reads CATTPEGTTEAFF. The CDR3 nucleotides read TGTGCCACCACCCCGGAAGGCACCACTGAAGCTTTCTTT.

The chain uses TRBV6-6 and TRBJ1-6; no reliable D call. V gave up 7 bases and J gave up 0 bases, with 7 bases separating them. The CDR3 loop spans 14 amino acids. Germline V lookup: CDR1 MNHNY, CDR2 SVGAGI (reference sequence). The CDR3 coding sequence is TGTGCCAGCATTGCGAGCTCCTATAATTCACCCCTCCACTTT. Translation gives CASIASSYNSPLHF.

This clone was picked up one time. The chain has TRBV5-1 and TRBJ2-3; D is undetermined. The germline V gene encodes CDR1 SGHRS and CDR2 YFSETQ. V lost 0 bases to trimming and J lost 3 bases, with 8 bases between them. This CDR3 has 14 amino acids. The CDR3 region is CASSLEAVTDTQYF. The CDR3 DNA reads TGCGCCAGCAGCTTGGAGGCAGTTACAGATACGCAGTATTTT.

The V gene is TRBV13, the J gene TRBJ2-1; D possibly matches TRBD1 or TRBD2 (6 bases each). The CDR3 consists of 14 residues. V lost 2 bases, J lost 10 bases, and 15 bases lay in between. Germline CDR1 is PRHDT and CDR2 is FYEKMQ (reference sequence). CDR3 coding DNA: TGTGCCAGCAGCTTATTTGGGTGGGGGGCGGAGCAGTTCTTC. Its protein is CASSLFGWGAEQFF.

The chain recombines TRBV5-1 with TRBJ2-4; D remains unclear. V was pared by 1 base and J by 0 bases, with 11 bases between. The CDR3 is 16 amino acids. Germline V gene lookup returns CDR1 SGHRS and CDR2 YFSETQ. The CDR3 sequence: CASSLMGILAKNIQYF. The CDR3 bases are TGCGCCAGCAGCTTGATGGGAATTCTAGCCAAAAACATTCAGTACTTC.

The chain carries TRBV5-8 and TRBJ2-6; D perhaps matches TRBD2 (6 bases). The V gene's germline CDR1 is SGHTS and CDR2 YDEGEE. Trimming cost V 4 bases and J 1 base, with 15 bases left between them. This CDR3 region has 17 residues. The CDR3 sequence is CASSPPRRESGANVLTF. In DNA form, the CDR3 reads TGTGCCAGCAGCCCCCCGAGGAGGGAATCTGGGGCCAACGTCCTGACTTTC.

The chain recombines TRBV2 with TRBJ2-3; D is uncertain. The germline V and J ends were trimmed by 2 bases and 0 bases, with 9 bases remaining between them. CDR3 length equals 15 residues. CDR1 is SNHLY and CDR2 is FYNNEI in the germline V gene. For the CDR3, the DNA is TGTGCCAGCAGTGAATTGCGGAGTAGCACAGATACGCAGTATTTT. Translation gives CASSELRSSTDTQYF. The full variable domain, rest sourced from reference TRBV2 and TRBJ2-3, is EPEVTQTPSHQVTQMGQEVILRCVPISNHLYFYWYRQILGQKVEFLVSFYNNEISEKSEIFDDQFSVERPDGSNFTLKIRSTKLEDSAMYFCASSELRSSTDTQYFGPGTRLTVL.

This sequence joins TRBV29-1 and TRBJ1-2, with D possibly being TRBD1 (5 bases). Germline V lookup: CDR1 SQVTM, CDR2 ANQGSEA. The CDR3 extends over 14 amino acids. V gave up 0 bases and J gave up 8 bases, with 16 bases separating them. CDR3 nucleotide sequence: TGCAGCGTTGAAGATTGGGATCTCAGGGAAGGCTACACCTTC. It encodes CSVEDWDLREGYTF.

V usage is TRBV29-1 and J usage is TRBJ1-4; D perhaps matches TRBD1 (6 bases). There are 13 residues in the CDR3. Germline V gene data show CDR1 as SQVTM and CDR2 as ANQGSEA. Deletions cut 4 bases from V and 4 bases from J, with 10 bases between. The CDR3 sequence is CSVGQELNEKLFF. DNA of the CDR3: TGCAGCGTTGGACAGGAACTTAATGAAAAACTGTTTTTT. Combining the CDR3 with reference TRBV29-1 and TRBJ1-4 gives the whole variable domain SAVISQKPSRDICQRGTSLTIQCQVDSQVTMMFWYRQQPGQSLTLIATANQGSEATYESGFVIDKFPISRPNLTFSTLTVSNMSPEDSSIYLCSVGQELNEKLFFGSGTQLSVL.

The rearrangement uses TRBV5-1 and TRBJ2-7; 8 bases agree with TRBD2. J gave up 2 bases and V 2 bases, and 6 bases lay outside the gene matches. The CDR3 loop spans 15 amino acids. Germline V gene sequence: CDR1 SGHRS, CDR2 YFSETQ. CDR3 region: CASSFSTGRAYEQYF. In nucleotides, the CDR3 is TGCGCCAGCAGCTTCTCCACCGGGAGGGCCTACGAGCAGTACTTC.

To note about this clone: An end of the junction differs from the germline gene, which may be a read error. CDR3 nucleotides: TGTGCCAGCAGCTTAGACTCCAACAATGAGCAGTTCTTC. Its protein is CASSLDSNNEQFF. V gene TRBV7-3 combines with J gene TRBJ2-1; D not certain. The CDR3 consists of 13 residues. The germline gives CDR1 SGHTA, CDR2 FQGTGA.